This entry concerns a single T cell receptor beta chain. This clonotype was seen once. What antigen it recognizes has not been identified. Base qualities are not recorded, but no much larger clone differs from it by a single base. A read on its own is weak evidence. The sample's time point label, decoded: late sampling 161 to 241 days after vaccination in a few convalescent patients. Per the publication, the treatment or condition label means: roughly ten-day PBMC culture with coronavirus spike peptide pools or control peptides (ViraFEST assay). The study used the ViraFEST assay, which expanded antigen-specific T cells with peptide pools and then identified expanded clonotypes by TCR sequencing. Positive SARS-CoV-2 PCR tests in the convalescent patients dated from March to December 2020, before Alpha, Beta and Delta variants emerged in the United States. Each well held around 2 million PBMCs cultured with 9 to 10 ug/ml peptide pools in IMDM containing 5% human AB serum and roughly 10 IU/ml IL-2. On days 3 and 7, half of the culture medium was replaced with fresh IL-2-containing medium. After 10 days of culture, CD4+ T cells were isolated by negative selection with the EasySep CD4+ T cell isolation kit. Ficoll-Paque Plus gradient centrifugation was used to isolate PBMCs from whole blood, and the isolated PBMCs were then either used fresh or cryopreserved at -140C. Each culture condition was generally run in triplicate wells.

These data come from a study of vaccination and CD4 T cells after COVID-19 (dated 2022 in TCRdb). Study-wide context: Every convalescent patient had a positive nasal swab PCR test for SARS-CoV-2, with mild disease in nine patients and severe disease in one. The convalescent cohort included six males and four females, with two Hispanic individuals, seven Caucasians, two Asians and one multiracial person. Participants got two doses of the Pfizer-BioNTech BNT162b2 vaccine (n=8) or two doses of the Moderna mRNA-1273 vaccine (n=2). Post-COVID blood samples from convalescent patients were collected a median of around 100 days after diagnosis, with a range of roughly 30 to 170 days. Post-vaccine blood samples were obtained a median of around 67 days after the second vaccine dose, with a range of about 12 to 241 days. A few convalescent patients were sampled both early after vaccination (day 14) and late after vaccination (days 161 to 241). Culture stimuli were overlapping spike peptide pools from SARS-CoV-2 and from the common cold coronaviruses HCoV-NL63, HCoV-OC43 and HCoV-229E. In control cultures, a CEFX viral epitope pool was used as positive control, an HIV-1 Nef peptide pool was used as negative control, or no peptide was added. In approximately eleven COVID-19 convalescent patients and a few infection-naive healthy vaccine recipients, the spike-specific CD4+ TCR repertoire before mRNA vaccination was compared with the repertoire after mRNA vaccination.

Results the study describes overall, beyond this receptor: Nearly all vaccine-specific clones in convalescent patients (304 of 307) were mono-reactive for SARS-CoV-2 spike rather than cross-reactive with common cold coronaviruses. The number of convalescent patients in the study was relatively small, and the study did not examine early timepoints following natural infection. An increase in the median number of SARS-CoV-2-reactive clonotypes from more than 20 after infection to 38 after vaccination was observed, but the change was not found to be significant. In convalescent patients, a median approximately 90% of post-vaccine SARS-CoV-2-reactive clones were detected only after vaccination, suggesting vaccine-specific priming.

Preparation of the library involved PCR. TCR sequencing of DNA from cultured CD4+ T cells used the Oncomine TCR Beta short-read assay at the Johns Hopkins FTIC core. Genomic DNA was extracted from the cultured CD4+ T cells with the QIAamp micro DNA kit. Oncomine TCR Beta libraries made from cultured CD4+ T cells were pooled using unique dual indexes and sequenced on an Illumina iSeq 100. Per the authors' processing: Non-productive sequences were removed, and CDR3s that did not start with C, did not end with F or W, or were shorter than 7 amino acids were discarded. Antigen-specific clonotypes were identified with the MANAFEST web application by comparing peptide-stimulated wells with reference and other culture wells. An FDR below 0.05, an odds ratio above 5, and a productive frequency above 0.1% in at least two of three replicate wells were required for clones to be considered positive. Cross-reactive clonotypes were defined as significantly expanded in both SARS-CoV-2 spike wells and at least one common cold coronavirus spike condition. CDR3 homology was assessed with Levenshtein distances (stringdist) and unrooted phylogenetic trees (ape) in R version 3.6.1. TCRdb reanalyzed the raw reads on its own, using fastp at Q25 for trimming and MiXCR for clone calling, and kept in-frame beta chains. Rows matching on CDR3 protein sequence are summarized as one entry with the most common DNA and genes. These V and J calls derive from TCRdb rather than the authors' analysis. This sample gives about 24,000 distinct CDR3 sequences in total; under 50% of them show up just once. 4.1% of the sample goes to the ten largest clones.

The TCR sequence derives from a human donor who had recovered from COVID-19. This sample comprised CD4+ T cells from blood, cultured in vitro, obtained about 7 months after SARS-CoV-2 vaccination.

DNA sequence: TGTGCCAGCAGCCTACTCAGTTTCACAGATACGCAGTATTTT. This gives the protein CASSLLSFTDTQYF. This sequence uses TRBV7-2 and TRBJ2-3; the D gene lacks a confident call. Reading from cysteine to phenylalanine, the CDR3 counts 14 amino acids. The retained sequence is limited to the CDR3, 42 bases, with the frame set at the first base. Trimming at the junction amounts to 5 bases on V and 2 bases on J, and the germline ends lie 11 bases apart. Per the germline V gene, SGHTA is the CDR1 and FQGNSA is the CDR2.